A single sample gave rise to the 18 T cell receptor beta chains below, sequenced in a study of T cell repertoires in cytomegalovirus infection (dated by TCRdb to the late 2010s). Sequencing used an Illumina HiSeq 1500. TCRdb took the public reads, trimmed them with fastp at Q25, ran MiXCR for clone calling and kept in-frame beta chains. Under each unique CDR3 protein, matching rows form one entry showing the most common genes and DNA. In this sample the table shows roughly 720,000 distinct CDR3 sequences, roughly 35% of which occur a single time. The ten largest clones capture around 2.8% of the sample. The sample was PBMCs. These receptors were taken from a human donor in good health (CMV status not recorded). Some clones in this sample may be carry-over from other donors' samples.

A remark on this clonotype: One end of the junction fails to match germline, which may point to a read error. The chain is built from TRBV19 and TRBJ2-7; 8 bases match TRBD1. The CDR3 is 14 residues long. Germline V gene lookup returns CDR1 LNHDA and CDR2 SQIVND (reference sequence). CDR3 in amino acids: CASSIDRGSYVQYF. The DNA for the CDR3 is TGTGCCAGTAGTATCGACAGGGGATCCTACGTGCAGTACTTC.

The rearrangement uses TRBV7-4 and TRBJ1-1, with D possibly matching TRBD1 (6 bases). Trimming shortened V by 5 bases and J by 1 base, and 14 bases separated the two germline ends. The CDR3 spans 15 residues. CDR1 is SGHVT, CDR2 SQSDAQ, per germline. CDR3 in amino acids: CASSPQDRRNTEAFF. CDR3 bases: TGTGCCAGCAGCCCCCAAGACAGGAGGAACACTGAAGCTTTCTTT.

This clonotype was observed a few times. V gene TRBV19 combines with J gene TRBJ2-3; D is uncertain. CDR1 and CDR2 from the germline V gene are LNHDA and SQIVND (reference sequence). This CDR3 is 15 amino acids long. V shed 5 bases and J shed 2 bases, with 14 bases lying between them. CDR3 sequence (DNA): TGTGCCAGTAGTCCGGCCGGATCATCCACAGATACGCAGTATTTT. Translation: CASSPAGSSTDTQYF.

A remark on this clonotype: This may arise from a read error, as a much more abundant clone is one base away. The chain links TRBV7-8 to TRBJ1-1; 9 nucleotides agree with TRBD1. The junction had 8 bases not matched to a gene; V was cut back by 5 bases and J by 7 bases. CDR3 length equals 14 residues. Per the germline V gene, CDR1 is SGHVS and CDR2 is FQNEAQ. The CDR3 DNA sequence: TGTGCCAGCAGCCTAAGGACAGGGGAGAATGAAGCTTTCTTT. Protein product: CASSLRTGENEAFF.

The chain joins TRBV11-2 to TRBJ2-5; D perhaps matches TRBD2 (6 bases). With 1 base removed from V and 9 bases from J, the gap between germline ends came to 12 bases. The CDR3 length is 13 residues. Germline CDR1 and CDR2: SGHAT and FQNNGV. CDR3 coding DNA: TGTGCCAGCAGCTTAGCCCACGGGAGACCCCAGTACTTC. Translated, it gives CASSLAHGRPQYF.

The rearrangement joins TRBV7-2 to TRBJ1-5; no clear D. Looked up from germline, CDR1 is SGHTA and CDR2 is FQGNSA. The ends were cut back, 8 bases at V and 4 bases at J, with 12 bases in the middle. The CDR3 runs to 13 residues. The CDR3 reads CASAADLNQPQHF. Here the CDR3 DNA reads TGTGCCAGCGCAGCGGACCTTAATCAGCCCCAGCATTTT.

V gene TRBV7-9 combines with J gene TRBJ1-5; the D gene is possibly TRBD1 (5 bases). CDR3 length: 17 amino acids. Trimming took off 5 bases at V and 5 bases at J, with 22 bases between the two ends. CDR1 and CDR2 (germline): SEHNR, FQNEAQ (reference sequence). The DNA for the CDR3 is TGTGCCAGCAGCCTCATACCCAGGGCAGGCGGGGATCAGCCCCAGCATTTT. Its translation is CASSLIPRAGGDQPQHF.

This clonotype was observed a few times. The chain has TRBV12-3 or TRBV12-4 and TRBJ1-1; D is ambiguous. V shed 4 bases and J shed 4 bases, with 10 bases lying between them. The CDR3 spans 13 residues. The CDR3 DNA sequence: TGTGCCAGCAGTTGGGAGGTTGGCACTGAAGCTTTCTTT. Translated, it gives CASSWEVGTEAFF.

This chain connects TRBV27 to TRBJ2-3; D remains ambiguous. Trimming took 3 bases from V and 2 from J, leaving 9 bases between them. CDR3 length equals 14 residues. The V gene's germline CDR1 is MNHEY and CDR2 SMNVEV (reference sequence). CDR3 loop: CASSLSLTTDTQYF. CDR3 in DNA: TGTGCCAGCAGTTTGTCCCTCACCACAGATACGCAGTATTTT.

This clonotype was seen ten or more times. Here the CDR3 DNA reads TGTGCCAGCAGCGTGACAGTGAACACTGAAGCTTTCTTT. Translating it yields CASSVTVNTEAFF. V gene TRBV7-2 combines with J gene TRBJ1-1; D perhaps matches TRBD1 (5 bases). Germline V gene data show CDR1 as SGHTA and CDR2 as FQGNSA. Trimming shortened V by 5 bases and J by 0 bases, and 7 bases separated the two germline ends. This CDR3 spans 13 amino acids.

The V call is TRBV20-1, the J call TRBJ1-1; D possibly corresponds to TRBD1 (6 bases). Trimming took off 3 bases at V and 1 base at J, with 9 bases between the two ends. CDR1 is DFQATT, CDR2 SNEGSKA, per germline (reference sequence). The length of the CDR3 is 13 residues. CDR3 residues: CSARKGGNTEAFF. CDR3 DNA sequence: TGCAGTGCTAGGAAAGGGGGGAACACTGAAGCTTTCTTT.

The chain carries TRBV9 and TRBJ1-1; 8 positions match TRBD1. J was trimmed by 1 base and V by 6 bases; bases with no gene match: 8. Germline CDR1 reads SGDLS; CDR2 reads YYNGEE. This CDR3 is built from 15 residues. For the CDR3, the DNA is TGTGCCAGCAAAGTGACAGGGGATCAGAACACTGAAGCTTTCTTT. Its protein product is CASKVTGDQNTEAFF.

Turning to this clonotype: A read error may be the cause here, since a much bigger clone is one base away. This sequence joins TRBV7-2 and TRBJ1-2; TRBD1 might be the D (6 bases). The CDR3 sequence is 12 residues long. CDR1 and CDR2 (germline): SGHTA, FQGNSA. Trimming shortened V by 3 bases and J by 10 bases, and 12 bases separated the two germline ends. The CDR3 bases are TGTGCCAGCAGCTTGGGGGGCTCGGTCTACACCTTC. This codes for CASSLGGSVYTF. Full variable domain (remainder filled in from reference TRBV7-2 and TRBJ1-2): GAGVSQSPSNKVTEKGKDVELRCDPISGHTALYWYRQSLGQGLEFLIYFQGNSAPDKSGLPSDRFSAERTGGSVSTLTIQRTQQEDSAVYLCASSLGGSVYTFGSGTRLTVV.

This chain connects TRBV27 to TRBJ2-1; D gene unclear. Germline V lookup: CDR1 MNHEY, CDR2 SMNVEV (reference sequence). The CDR3 covers 14 residues. Trimming removed 2 bases at V and 7 bases at J, with 12 bases between. The CDR3 coding sequence is TGTGCCAGCAGTTTAAAAGGAGCCGGGAATGAGCAGTTCTTC. Its protein is CASSLKGAGNEQFF.

This clonotype was seen at least ten times. The chain couples TRBV6-1 to TRBJ1-6; no firm D call. With 3 bases removed from V and 5 bases from J, the gap between germline ends came to 8 bases. Germline V gene lookup returns CDR1 MNHNS and CDR2 SASEGT. This CDR3 has 14 amino acids. CDR3 amino acids: CASSEAVDNSPLHF. As DNA, the CDR3 is TGTGCCAGCAGTGAGGCAGTAGATAATTCACCCCTCCACTTT.

In this sample, this clonotype turned up a few times. This chain joins TRBV20-1 and TRBJ1-5, with 7 bases fitting TRBD1. The J segment lost 0 bases and the V segment lost 0 bases, leaving 11 bases of the junction unmatched. The germline V gene encodes CDR1 DFQATT and CDR2 SNEGSKA (reference sequence). The CDR3 loop spans 18 amino acids. CDR3 in DNA: TGCAGTGCTAGAGATCCGACGACAGGGACATATAGCAATCAGCCCCAGCATTTT. Translating it yields CSARDPTTGTYSNQPQHF.

This clonotype occurred many times. The chain combines TRBV7-9 with TRBJ1-1; 10 bases align to TRBD1. The J segment lost 4 bases and the V segment lost 3 bases, leaving 8 bases of the junction unmatched. Germline lookup yields CDR1 SEHNR and CDR2 FQNEAQ (reference sequence). The CDR3 length is 16 residues. CDR3: CASSFGDRGVSTEAFF. In DNA, the CDR3 is TGTGCCAGCAGCTTTGGGGACAGGGGAGTGAGCACTGAAGCTTTCTTT.

The rearrangement joins TRBV12-3 or TRBV12-4 to TRBJ1-1; 7 bases are a match to TRBD1. CDR3 length equals 16 residues. V trimming: 6 bases; J trimming: 2 bases; junction bases outside the gene matches: 12. The CDR3: CASRGGRGRLNTEAFF. The CDR3 bases are TGTGCCAGCAGAGGAGGGAGGGGGCGTCTTAACACTGAAGCTTTCTTT.